A selection of T cell receptor beta chains follows, all from one sample in a study of control samples from healthy donors and cancer patients. Sequencing was performed with immunoSEQ multiplex PCR; in TCRdb, only in-frame clones are kept and a portion is missing. The sample lists 100,000 to 150,000 clones; approximately 90% were seen once. The sample taken for sequencing was blood. These receptors were collected from a man aged 35 to 55 in good health. CDR3s include the opening cysteine and the closing phenylalanine or tryptophan. The D gene is left open where the match is weak. Part of the rows lack a size; the others show once, few, many or a class for expanded clones.

J gene,D gene,V gene,clone size,CDR3 DNA,CDR3 protein
TRBJ2-4,NA,TRBV3-1/TRBV3-2,NA,TGTGCCAGCAGCCAAGGATCCGAGGCCATTCAGTACTTC,CASSQGSEAIQYF
TRBJ2-7,TRBD2,TRBV27,NA,TGTGCCAGCAGTTTATGGACTAGAGGAACCTGGGAGCAGTACTTC,CASSLWTRGTWEQYF
TRBJ1-2,NA,TRBV6-7,NA,TGTGCCAGCAGTTCGGGGCTAAGGGGTTATGGCTACACCTTC,CASSSGLRGYGYTF
TRBJ2-5,TRBD1,TRBV19,NA,TGTGCCAGTAGTTTCCCCGGGACAGAGCCTCAAGAGACCCAGTACTTC,CASSFPGTEPQETQYF
TRBJ2-7,NA,TRBV21-1,NA,TGTGCCAGCAGCAAAGCCGGGGCAGACAAACGTCAATCCTACGAGCAGTACTTC,CASSKAGADKRQSYEQYF
TRBJ1-5,TRBD1,TRBV5-3,NA,TGTGCCAGAAGCTTGGAAGTCTGCGGACAGGCTGATCAGCCCCAGCATTTT,CARSLEVCGQADQPQHF
TRBJ1-6,NA,TRBV10-1,NA,TGCGCCAGCAGTGAGGGTCCTAATTCACCCCTCCACTTT,CASSEGPNSPLHF
TRBJ1-6,NA,TRBV5-3,NA,TGTGCCAGAAGCTTGGTAGGGGAAGGCCAAAATTCACCCCTCCACTTT,CARSLVGEGQNSPLHF
TRBJ2-7,NA,TRBV3-1/TRBV3-2,NA,TGTGCCAGCAGCCAGGTGCGAACCAACGAGCAGTACTTC,CASSQVRTNEQYF
TRBJ2-1,NA,TRBV28,NA,TGTGCCAGCACCACATGGGAGAGCTCCTACAATGAGCAGTTCTTC,CASTTWESSYNEQFF
TRBJ1-6,NA,TRBV6-6,NA,TGTGCCAGCAGTTACTCGAAAGGGGGTAATTCACCCCTCCACTTT,CASSYSKGGNSPLHF
TRBJ2-5,NA,TRBV10-3,NA,TGTGCCATCAGTGTAGGCCTGGAGAAAGAGACCCAGTACTTC,CAISVGLEKETQYF
TRBJ2-2,NA,TRBV13,NA,TGTGCCAGCAGCTCAGGGGACACCGGGGAGCTGTTTTTT,CASSSGDTGELFF
TRBJ2-1,TRBD2,TRBV19,NA,TGTGCCAGTAGTATAGGGACTAGCGGGGGCAATGAGCAGTTCTTC,CASSIGTSGGNEQFF
TRBJ1-1,NA,TRBV6-5,NA,TGTGCCAGCAGTTACTCCGGGGGAGGGATCACTGAAGCTTTCTTT,CASSYSGGGITEAFF
TRBJ2-1,NA,TRBV4-2,NA,TGTGCCAGCAGCCAAGAGGAGGGATCCGCCTACAATGAGCAGTTCTTC,CASSQEEGSAYNEQFF
TRBJ2-7,NA,TRBV6-1,NA,TGTGCCAGCAGTGAATACCAAACTATAGAATCCTACGAGCAGTACTTC,CASSEYQTIESYEQYF
TRBJ1-2,NA,TRBV7-2,NA,TGTGCCAGCAGCTTAGTAGGGAACTATGGCTACACCTTC,CASSLVGNYGYTF
TRBJ2-1,NA,TRBV7-3,NA,TGTGCCAGCAGCCCATACCTTGGTTTCGTCGAGCAGTTCTTC,CASSPYLGFVEQFF
TRBJ1-3,TRBD1,TRBV5-1,NA,TGCGCCAGCAGCTTGAGGCCAGGGGGCGCAGGAAACACCATATATTTT,CASSLRPGGAGNTIYF
TRBJ2-7,NA,TRBV2,NA,TGTGCCAGCAACGCGGACAGTGACTACGAGCAGTACTTC,CASNADSDYEQYF
TRBJ2-5,NA,TRBV7-2,NA,TGTGCCAGCAGCCCGCGGAGGACCCAAGAGACCCAGTACTTC,CASSPRRTQETQYF
TRBJ1-3,NA,TRBV15,NA,TGTGCCACCAGCAGAGATTTGTTATCTGGAAACACCATATATTTT,CATSRDLLSGNTIYF
TRBJ2-7,NA,TRBV7-2,NA,TGTGCCAGCAGCTTCGGGATCCTTAGGGAGCAGTACTTC,CASSFGILREQYF
TRBJ1-1,NA,TRBV7-9,NA,TGTGCCAGCAGCCCTGAGAAGAGGAACACTGAAGCTTTCTTT,CASSPEKRNTEAFF
TRBJ1-4,NA,TRBV2,NA,TGTGCCAGCAAAACGGAAAAACTGTTTTTT,CASKTEKLFF
TRBJ2-2,NA,TRBV6-4,NA,TGTGCCAGCAGGACCCTAGGGGGAGGCGGGGAGCTGTTTTTT,CASRTLGGGGELFF
TRBJ1-1,NA,TRBV25-1,NA,TGTGCCAGCAGGGAGGAGCCCGCTGAAGCTTTCTTT,CASREEPAEAFF
TRBJ2-7,NA,TRBV18,NA,TGTGCCAGCTCACCAACAGGGTCAGACCTTCAGGACTTC,CASSPTGSDLQDF
TRBJ2-1,TRBD1,TRBV5-1,few,TGCGCCAGCAGCTTGAGCGTTGGGACAGGGGACAATGAGCAGTTCTTC,CASSLSVGTGDNEQFF
TRBJ2-5,TRBD2,TRBV2,few,TGTGCCAGCAGTGTCGCGGGGGTCCAAGAGACCCAGTACTTC,CASSVAGVQETQYF
TRBJ1-4,TRBD1,TRBV6-5,NA,TGTGCCAGCTGGGGACAGATCGCAACTAATGAAAAACTGTTTTTT,CASWGQIATNEKLFF
TRBJ2-6,NA,TRBV5-6,NA,TGTGCCAGCAGCTTGGGGACAGTTAGCTCTGGGGCCAACGTCCTGACTTTC,CASSLGTVSSGANVLTF